These 7 T cell receptor beta chains came from one sample sequenced in a study of metastatic and nonmetastatic thyroid tumors. TCRdb redid the clone calls on the PCR reads using MiXCR. This repertoire shows about 41,000 clones, 11% found once; its top ten account for approximately 24%. Patients underwent thyroid surgery, and none had received any treatment before it. The sample comprised blood. Receptor source: a female donor with papillary thyroid cancer or a benign thyroid nodule (not recorded which). Some clones in this sample may be carry-over from other donors' samples.

This clone was observed at least ten times. CDR3 in amino acids: CASSIGVGYEQYF. For the CDR3, the DNA is TGTGCCAGTAGTATAGGAGTCGGGTACGAGCAGTACTTC. The chain is built from TRBV19 and TRBJ2-7; the D is unclear. The germline V gene encodes CDR1 LNHDA and CDR2 SQIVND (reference sequence). V lost 1 base and J 4 bases, leaving 8 bases between the germline ends. CDR3 size: 13 residues.

On this clone itself: Germline and junction disagree at one end, which may indicate a read error. V and J are TRBV18 and TRBJ2-3, with 9 bases identical to TRBD2. The germline gives CDR1 KGHSH, CDR2 LQKENI. The CDR3 runs 16 residues. CDR3 sequence reads: CASSPPNAGGPDTQYF. The DNA of the CDR3 is TGTGCCAGCTCCCCACCGAACGCGGGAGGGCCAGATACGCAGTATTTT.

V usage is TRBV4-2 and J usage is TRBJ1-3; D is undetermined. V was shortened by 0 bases and J by 0 bases, with 6 bases between the two germline ends. Germline V gene sequence: CDR1 LGHNA, CDR2 YNFKEQ. The CDR3 is made up of 15 amino acids. The CDR3 protein is CASSQDLNSGNTIYF. The CDR3 DNA reads TGTGCCAGCAGCCAAGATCTAAACTCTGGAAACACCATATATTTT.

Notes on this clone: This may stem from a read error, because a much larger clone lies one nucleotide away. The chain couples TRBV10-3 to TRBJ1-2, with no clear D. Germline assignment: CDR1 ENHRY and CDR2 SYGVKD. This CDR3 region has 11 residues. The CDR3 DNA reads TGTGCCATCATTGAGGATGACGGCTACACCTTC. Translation gives CAIIEDDGYTF.

This clone has ten or more counts. The rearrangement uses TRBV7-8 and TRBJ2-1; D perhaps matches TRBD1 (6 bases). CDR3 length equals 16 residues. Germline V gene data show CDR1 as SGHVS and CDR2 as FQNEAQ. The V and J ends lost 0 bases and 8 bases respectively, with 17 bases between them. The CDR3 here is CASSLATGLVTDEQFF. The CDR3 bases are TGTGCCAGCAGCTTAGCGACAGGACTGGTAACAGATGAGCAGTTCTTC.

This clone has a count of ten or more. The chain uses TRBV5-1 and TRBJ1-1; tentative D call: TRBD1 (5 bases). Germline V gives CDR1 SGHRS, CDR2 YFSETQ. The CDR3 is 15 amino acids. V was trimmed by 2 bases and J by 1 base, leaving 12 bases between them. The CDR3 region has the DNA TGCGCCAGCAGCTTCGGGGGAGTCAGGAACACTGAAGCTTTCTTT. Translation: CASSFGGVRNTEAFF.

Many counts were recorded for this clone. The chain has TRBV6-5 and TRBJ2-7; no reliable D call. Per germline, CDR1 MNHEY and CDR2 SVGAGI. This CDR3 is built from 13 residues. The V and J ends lost 0 bases and 4 bases respectively, with 7 bases between them. CDR3 DNA: TGTGCCAGCAGTTACTCTCTGAAATACGAGCAGTACTTC. As protein: CASSYSLKYEQYF.